This T cell receptor beta chain was captured in a study of cytomegalovirus exposure and HLA in healthy donors. Overall study: Findings of an earlier analysis included 90 million to 120 million unique TCR beta sequences from roughly 190 million T cells. Overall study findings and caveats: After further analysis at a later stage, 16,951 TCR beta sequences were associated with HLA alleles at 0.05 false discovery rate.

The donors gave bone marrow, and they were healthy. The primer mix had 60 Vbeta and 13 Jbeta primers. The method was immunoSEQ multiplex PCR; TCRdb's version includes in-frame clones alone and lacks a portion of them. The sample includes 74,000 or so clones. Worth noting for this clone: The antigen is undetermined.

In germline, CDR1 is SGHRS, CDR2 YFSETQ. V lost 4 bases and J lost 1; bases outside the gene matches: 7. This CDR3 is built from 17 residues. This clonotype was sampled from a woman aged 60 to 75 in good health and CMV-seronegative. This chain connects TRBV5-1 to TRBJ2-5; 13 positions agree with TRBD2. What was sequenced was PBMCs. CDR3 region: CASSETGLAGPQETQYF. CDR3 sequence (DNA): TGCGCCAGCAGCGAGACGGGACTAGCGGGACCCCAAGAGACCCAGTACTTC.